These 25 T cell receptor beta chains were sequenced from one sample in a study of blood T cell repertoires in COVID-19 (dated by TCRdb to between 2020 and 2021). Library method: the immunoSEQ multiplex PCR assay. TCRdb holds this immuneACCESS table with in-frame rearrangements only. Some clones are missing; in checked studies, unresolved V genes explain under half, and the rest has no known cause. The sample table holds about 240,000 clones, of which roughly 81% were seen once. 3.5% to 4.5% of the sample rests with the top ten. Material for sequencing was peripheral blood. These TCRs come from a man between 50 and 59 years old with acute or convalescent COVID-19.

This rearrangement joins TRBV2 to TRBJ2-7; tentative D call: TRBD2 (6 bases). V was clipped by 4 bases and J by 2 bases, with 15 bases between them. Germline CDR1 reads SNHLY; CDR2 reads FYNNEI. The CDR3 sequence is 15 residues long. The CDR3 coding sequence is TGTGCCAGCAGTGGTGGAGGGCCGACACCCTACGAGCAGTACTTC. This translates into CASSGGGPTPYEQYF.

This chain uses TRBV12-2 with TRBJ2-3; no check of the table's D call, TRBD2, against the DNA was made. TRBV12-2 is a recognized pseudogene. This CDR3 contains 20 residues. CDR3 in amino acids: CASRLVIASRPGGPSDTQYF. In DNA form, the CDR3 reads TGTGCAAGTCGCTTAGTTATCGCTTCCCGTCCGGGGGGGCCGTCAGATACGCAGTATTTT.

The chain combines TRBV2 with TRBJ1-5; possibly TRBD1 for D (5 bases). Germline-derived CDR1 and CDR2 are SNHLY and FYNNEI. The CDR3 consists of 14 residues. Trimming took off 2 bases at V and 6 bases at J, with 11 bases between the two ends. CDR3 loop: CASSERGRVQPQHF. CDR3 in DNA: TGTGCCAGCAGTGAAAGGGGCAGGGTTCAGCCCCAGCATTTT.

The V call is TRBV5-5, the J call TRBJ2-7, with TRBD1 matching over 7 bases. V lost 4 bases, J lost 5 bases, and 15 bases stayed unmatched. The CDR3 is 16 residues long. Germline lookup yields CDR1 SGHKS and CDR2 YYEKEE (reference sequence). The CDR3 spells CASSPYLQGHGDEQYF. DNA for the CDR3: TGTGCCAGCAGCCCATACTTACAGGGGCACGGGGACGAGCAGTACTTC.

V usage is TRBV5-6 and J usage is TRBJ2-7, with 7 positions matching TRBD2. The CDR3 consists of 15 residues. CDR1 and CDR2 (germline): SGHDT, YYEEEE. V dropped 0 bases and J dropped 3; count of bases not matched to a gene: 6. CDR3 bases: TGTGCCAGCAGCTTGGAGCGGGATTTTCTCTACGAGCAGTACTTC. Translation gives CASSLERDFLYEQYF.

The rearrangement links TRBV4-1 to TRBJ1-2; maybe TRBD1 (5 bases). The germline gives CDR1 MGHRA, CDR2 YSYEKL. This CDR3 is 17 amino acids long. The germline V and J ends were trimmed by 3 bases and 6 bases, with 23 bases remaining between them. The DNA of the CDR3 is TGCGCCAGCAGCCAGACCCAAGCTGGCGGCAGGGTGGATGGCTACACCTTC. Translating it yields CASSQTQAGGRVDGYTF.

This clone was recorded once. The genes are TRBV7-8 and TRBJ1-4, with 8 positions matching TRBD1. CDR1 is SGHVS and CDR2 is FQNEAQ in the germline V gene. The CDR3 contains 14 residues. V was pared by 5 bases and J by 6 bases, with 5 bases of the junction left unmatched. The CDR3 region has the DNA TGTGCCAGCAGCCAAACGACAGGGGATGAAAAACTGTTTTTT. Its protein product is CASSQTTGDEKLFF.

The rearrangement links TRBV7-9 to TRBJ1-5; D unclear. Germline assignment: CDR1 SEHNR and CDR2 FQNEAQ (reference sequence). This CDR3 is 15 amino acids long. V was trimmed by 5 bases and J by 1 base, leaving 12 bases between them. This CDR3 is CASSRGSGSNQPQHF. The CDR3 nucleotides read TGTGCCAGCAGCCGGGGTTCGGGGAGCAATCAGCCCCAGCATTTT.

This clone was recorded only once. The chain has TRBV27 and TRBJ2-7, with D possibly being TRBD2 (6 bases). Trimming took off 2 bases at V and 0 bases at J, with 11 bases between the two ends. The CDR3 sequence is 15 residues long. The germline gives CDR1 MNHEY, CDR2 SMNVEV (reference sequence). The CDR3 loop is CASSLAGTLSYEQYF. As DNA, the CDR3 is TGTGCCAGCAGTTTAGCGGGAACTCTCTCCTACGAGCAGTACTTC.

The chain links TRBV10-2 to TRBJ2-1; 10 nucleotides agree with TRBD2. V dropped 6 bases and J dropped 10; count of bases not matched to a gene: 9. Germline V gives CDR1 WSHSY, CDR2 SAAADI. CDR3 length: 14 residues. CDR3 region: CASSPSGSAGEQFF. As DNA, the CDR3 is TGCGCCAGCAGCCCTAGCGGGAGTGCGGGAGAGCAGTTCTTC.

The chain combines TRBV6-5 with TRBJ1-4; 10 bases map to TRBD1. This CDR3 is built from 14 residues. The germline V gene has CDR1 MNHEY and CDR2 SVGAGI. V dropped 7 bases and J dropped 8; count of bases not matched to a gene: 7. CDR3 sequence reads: CASTRQGANEKLFF. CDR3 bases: TGTGCCAGCACACGACAGGGGGCCAACGAAAAACTGTTTTTT.

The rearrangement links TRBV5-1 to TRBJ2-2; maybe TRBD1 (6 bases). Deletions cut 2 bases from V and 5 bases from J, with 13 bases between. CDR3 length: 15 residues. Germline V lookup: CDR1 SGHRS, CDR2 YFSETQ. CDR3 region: CASSLQGFETGELFF. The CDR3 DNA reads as TGCGCCAGCAGCTTACAGGGCTTTGAGACCGGGGAGCTGTTTTTT.

CDR3 sequence: CASNMPGQSLYEQYF. The CDR3 bases are TGTGCCAGCAACATGCCGGGACAGAGCCTCTACGAGCAGTACTTC. The rearrangement joins TRBV6-5 to TRBJ2-7, with 7 nucleotides matching TRBD1. V lost 7 bases, J lost 3 bases, and 12 bases stayed unmatched. The V gene's germline CDR1 is MNHEY and CDR2 SVGAGI. The CDR3 consists of 15 residues.

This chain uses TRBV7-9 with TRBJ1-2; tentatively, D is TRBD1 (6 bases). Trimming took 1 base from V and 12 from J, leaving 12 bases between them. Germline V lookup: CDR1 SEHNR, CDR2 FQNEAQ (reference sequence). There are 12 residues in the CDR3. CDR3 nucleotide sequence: TGTGCCAGCAGCTTAGTAGGCAGGGGACACACCTTC. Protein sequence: CASSLVGRGHTF.

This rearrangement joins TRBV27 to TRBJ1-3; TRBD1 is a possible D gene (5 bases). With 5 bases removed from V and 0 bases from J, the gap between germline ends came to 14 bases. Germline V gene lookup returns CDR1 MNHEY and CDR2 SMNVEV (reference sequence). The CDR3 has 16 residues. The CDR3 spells CASSKDTPSSGNTIYF. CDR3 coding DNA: TGTGCCAGCAGTAAGGACACACCAAGCTCTGGAAACACCATATATTTT.

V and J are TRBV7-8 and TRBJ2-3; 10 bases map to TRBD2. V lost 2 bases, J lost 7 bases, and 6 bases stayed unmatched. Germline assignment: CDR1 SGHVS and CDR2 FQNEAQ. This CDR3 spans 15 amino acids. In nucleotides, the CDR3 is TGTGCCAGCAGCTTATCAGCGGGGGGGCTGAATACGCAGTATTTT. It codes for CASSLSAGGLNTQYF.

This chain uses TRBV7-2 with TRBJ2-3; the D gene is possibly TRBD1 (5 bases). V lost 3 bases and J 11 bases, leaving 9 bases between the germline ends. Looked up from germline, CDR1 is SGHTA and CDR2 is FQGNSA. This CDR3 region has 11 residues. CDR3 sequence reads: CASSLGPMQYF. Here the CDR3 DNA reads TGTGCCAGCAGCTTGGGGCCTATGCAGTATTTT.

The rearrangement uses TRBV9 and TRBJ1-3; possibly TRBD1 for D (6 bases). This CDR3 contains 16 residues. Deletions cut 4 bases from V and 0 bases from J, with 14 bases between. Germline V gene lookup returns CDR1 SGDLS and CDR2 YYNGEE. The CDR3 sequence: CASSPGGGDSGNTIYF. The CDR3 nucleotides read TGTGCCAGCAGCCCCGGGGGGGGCGACTCTGGAAACACCATATATTTT.

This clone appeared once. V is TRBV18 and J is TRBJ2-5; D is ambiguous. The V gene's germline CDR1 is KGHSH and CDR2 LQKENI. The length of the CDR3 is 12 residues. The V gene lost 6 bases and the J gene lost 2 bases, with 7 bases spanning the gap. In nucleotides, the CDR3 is TGTGCCAGCTCTTCCACTCAAGAGACCCAGTACTTC. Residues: CASSSTQETQYF. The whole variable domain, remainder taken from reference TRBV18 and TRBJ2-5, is NAGVMQNPRHLVRRRGQEARLRCSPMKGHSHVYWYRQLPEEGLKFMVYLQKENIIDESGMPKERFSAEFPKEGPSILRIQQVVRGDSAAYFCASSSTQETQYFGPGTRLLVL.

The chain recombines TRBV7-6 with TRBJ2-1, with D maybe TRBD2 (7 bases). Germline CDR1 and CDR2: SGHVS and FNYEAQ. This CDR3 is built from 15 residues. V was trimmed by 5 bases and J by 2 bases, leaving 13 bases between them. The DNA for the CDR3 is TGTGCCAGCAGCCATAGGGGGGGGACCTACAATGAGCAGTTCTTC. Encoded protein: CASSHRGGTYNEQFF.

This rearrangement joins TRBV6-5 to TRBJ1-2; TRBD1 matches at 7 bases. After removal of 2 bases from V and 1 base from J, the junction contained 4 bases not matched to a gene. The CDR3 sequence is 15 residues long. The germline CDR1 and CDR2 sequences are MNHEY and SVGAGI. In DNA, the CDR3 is TGTGCCAGCAGTTACGGACAGGACCTTAACTATGGCTACACCTTC. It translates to CASSYGQDLNYGYTF.

The DNA for the CDR3 is TGTGCCAGCAACGACTCCCCGCACGGGGAGCTGTTTTTT. Protein product: CASNDSPHGELFF. The rearrangement links TRBV7-3 to TRBJ2-2; D ambiguous. Between the trimmed V and J ends, which lost 7 bases and 7 bases, there was a span of 13 bases. Per the germline V gene, CDR1 is SGHTA and CDR2 is FQGTGA. The CDR3 has 13 amino acids.

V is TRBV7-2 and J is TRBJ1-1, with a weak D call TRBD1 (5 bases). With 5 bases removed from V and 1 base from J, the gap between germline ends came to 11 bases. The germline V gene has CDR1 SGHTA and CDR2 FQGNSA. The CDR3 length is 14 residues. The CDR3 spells CASSPLGGNTEAFF. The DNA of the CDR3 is TGTGCCAGCAGCCCCCTGGGGGGGAACACTGAAGCTTTCTTT.

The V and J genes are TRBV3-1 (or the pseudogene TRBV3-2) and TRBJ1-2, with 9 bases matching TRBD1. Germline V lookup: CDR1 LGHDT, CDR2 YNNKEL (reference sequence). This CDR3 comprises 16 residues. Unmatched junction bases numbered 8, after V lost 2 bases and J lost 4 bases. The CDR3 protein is CASSQFSPGQGYGYTF. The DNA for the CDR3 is TGTGCCAGCAGCCAATTTTCGCCGGGACAGGGCTATGGCTACACCTTC.

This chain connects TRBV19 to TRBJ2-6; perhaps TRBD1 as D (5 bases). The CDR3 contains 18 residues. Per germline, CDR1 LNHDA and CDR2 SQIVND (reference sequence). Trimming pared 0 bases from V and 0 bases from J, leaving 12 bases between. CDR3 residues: CASSIDDSEFSGANVLTF. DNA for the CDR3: TGTGCCAGTAGTATAGATGACAGTGAATTCTCTGGGGCCAACGTCCTGACTTTC.